Presented here are 32 T cell receptor beta chains from one specimen sequenced in a study of tumor-infiltrating lymphocytes in primary liver carcinoma. Using a constant-region primer together with ProtoScript II reverse transcriptase, TCR beta cDNA was made from 500 ng of total RNA. Employing slightly modified ARM-PCR, three nested multiplex PCR rounds were run, and these gave rise to the TCR beta libraries. Each of the first two PCR rounds ran roughly 10 cycles with TRBV1-TRBV30 forward and C-beta reverse primers. TCRdb re-called the multiplex PCR reads with MiXCR, one entry per CDR3 protein. The table has 300,000 to 350,000 distinct CDR3 sequences, approximately 65% seen once; the top ten hold under 8.5%. Extraction also yielded germline DNA, while blood RNA was obtained from unsorted whole blood. Sequenced input: peripheral blood. These receptors came from a middle-aged man with primary liver carcinoma and hepatitis B virus infection.

On this clonotype itself: Just one base apart from a much larger clone, this may be a read error. The chain is built from TRBV11-2 and TRBJ2-1, with 7 positions matching TRBD2. Germline values: CDR1 SGHAT, CDR2 FQNNGV. The CDR3 spans 17 residues. V lost 6 bases and J lost 4; bases outside the gene matches: 15. In DNA, the CDR3 is TGTGCCAGCAGTTATGACGGCGGGAGCGTCGGATACAATGAGCAGTTCTTC. Residues: CASSYDGGSVGYNEQFF.

V usage is TRBV24-1 and J usage is TRBJ2-7; 8 bases agree with TRBD1. V was pared by 3 bases and J by 2 bases, with 2 bases of the junction left unmatched. The germline V gene has CDR1 KGHDR and CDR2 SFDVKD. The CDR3 covers 14 residues. CDR3 in DNA: TGTGCCACCAGTGATCGGGGACAGGCCTACGAGCAGTACTTC. Translation gives CATSDRGQAYEQYF.

In this sample, this clonotype turned up many times. The rearrangement joins TRBV5-4 to TRBJ2-1; tentatively, D is TRBD1 (6 bases). Germline CDR1 and CDR2: SGHNT and YYREEE (reference sequence). The V and J ends lost 3 bases and 6 bases respectively, with 22 bases between them. CDR3 length: 17 amino acids. This CDR3 is CASSSGRWIQGINEQFF. CDR3 coding DNA: TGTGCCAGCAGCTCCGGTCGTTGGATTCAGGGGATCAATGAGCAGTTCTTC.

This clonotype came up a few times. The rearrangement uses TRBV6-5 and TRBJ2-2; the match to TRBD1 covers 7 bases. With V trimmed by 6 bases and J by 10 bases, 11 bases remained unmatched. Germline V gives CDR1 MNHEY, CDR2 SVGAGI. The CDR3 loop spans 14 amino acids. The chain's CDR3 is CASSQYRGSAELFF. The CDR3 DNA reads TGTGCCAGCAGCCAATACAGGGGTAGCGCGGAGCTGTTTTTT.

The chain couples TRBV28 to TRBJ1-3; D is unclear. Trimming cost V 10 bases and J 0 bases, with 4 bases left between them. CDR3 length: 11 amino acids. Germline V gene lookup returns CDR1 MDHEN and CDR2 SYDVKM. CDR3 loop: CATDSGNTIYF. The CDR3 region has the DNA TGTGCCACCGACTCTGGAAACACCATATATTTT.

This clonotype was picked up a small number of times. A much larger clonotype is one base distant, so this may be a read error. The chain carries TRBV12-3 or TRBV12-4 and TRBJ2-7; the D gene could be TRBD1 or TRBD2 (5 bases each). V lost 7 bases, J lost 2 bases, and 15 bases lay in between. The CDR3 extends over 14 amino acids. The CDR3 loop is CASNLGTEPYEQYF. CDR3 coding DNA: TGTGCCAGCAATCTGGGGACGGAACCCTACGAGCAGTACTTC.

This clonotype has just a few counts. At one boundary the junction diverges from the germline segment, which might be a read error. The chain has TRBV11-2 and TRBJ2-7, with 9 nucleotides matching TRBD2. CDR1 is SGHAT, CDR2 FQNNGV, per germline. The CDR3 spans 14 residues. Here the CDR3 DNA reads TGTGCCGGCAGCTTAGCGGGGGACGCTTACGAGCAGTACTTC. This codes for CAGSLAGDAYEQYF.

The rearrangement uses TRBV7-9 and TRBJ1-6, with a tentative D call TRBD1 (5 bases). Germline V gene lookup returns CDR1 SEHNR and CDR2 FQNEAQ (reference sequence). V gave up 4 bases and J gave up 7 bases, with 14 bases separating them. The length of the CDR3 is 15 residues. The CDR3 sequence is CASSSCREGNSPLHF. CDR3 DNA: TGTGCCAGCAGCTCCTGCAGGGAGGGCAATTCACCCCTCCACTTT.

Comments on this clonotype: A much bigger clone sits one base away, suggesting this may be a read error. The chain couples TRBV29-1 to TRBJ1-1; the D gene is possibly TRBD1 (5 bases). This CDR3 contains 14 residues. CDR1 is SQVTM and CDR2 is ANQGSEA in the germline V gene. The ends were cut back, 1 base at V and 4 bases at J, with 13 bases in the middle. The CDR3: CSVEASGHLTEAFF. In nucleotides, the CDR3 is TGCAGCGTTGAAGCATCAGGACACCTCACTGAAGCTTTCTTT.

The V and J genes are TRBV6-5 and TRBJ1-5; D gene uncertain. The CDR3 contains 14 residues. Trimming cost V 5 bases and J 7 bases, with 15 bases left between them. Per the germline V gene, CDR1 is MNHEY and CDR2 is SVGAGI. CDR3 sequence: CASSPVGLRQPQHF. As DNA, the CDR3 is TGTGCCAGCAGTCCCGTGGGATTGCGACAGCCCCAGCATTTT.

As concerns this clonotype: Germline and junction disagree at one end, which may indicate a read error. The V call is TRBV29-1, the J call TRBJ2-5; the D gene is possibly TRBD1 (6 bases). Germline CDR1 and CDR2: SQVTM and ANQGSEA. The CDR3 sequence is 12 residues long. CDR3 coding DNA: TGCAGCGAGGGGGAGTCTGGGGAGATCCAGTACTTC. The encoded protein is CSEGESGEIQYF.

This clonotype was seen ten or more times. Given a much more abundant clone one base away, this may be a read error. The gene calls are TRBV11-2 and TRBJ1-5; the D is unclear. Trimming took 6 bases from V and 0 from J, leaving 12 bases between them. This CDR3 contains 15 residues. Germline lookup yields CDR1 SGHAT and CDR2 FQNNGV. CDR3 coding DNA: TGTGCCAGCAGTCTCGGGCCACATAGCAATCAGCCCCAGCATTTT. It is translated as CASSLGPHSNQPQHF.

The rearrangement uses TRBV9 and TRBJ2-1; D may be TRBD2 (5 bases). The CDR3 has 15 amino acids. Germline loops: CDR1 SGDLS, CDR2 YYNGEE. V lost 0 bases and J lost 2, with 9 bases in between. The CDR3 nucleotides read TGTGCCAGCAGCGTAGAGCGGTTCACCTACAATGAGCAGTTCTTC. The encoded protein is CASSVERFTYNEQFF.

The chain employs TRBV6-1 and TRBJ2-5, with D maybe TRBD1 (6 bases). The length of the CDR3 is 12 residues. CDR1 and CDR2 from the germline V gene are MNHNS and SASEGT. The V and J ends lost 3 bases and 7 bases respectively, with 9 bases between them. The CDR3: CASSESGVTQYF. CDR3 sequence (DNA): TGTGCCAGCAGTGAGTCAGGGGTGACCCAGTACTTC.

Concerning this clonotype: A much larger clone lies one base from this, so it may be a read error. This rearrangement joins TRBV29-1 to TRBJ1-1; D is unclear. This CDR3 has 13 residues. The V gene lost 4 bases and the J gene lost 3 bases, with 12 bases spanning the gap. CDR1 SQVTM and CDR2 ANQGSEA come from the germline V gene. The CDR3 nucleotides read TGCAGCGTTGGATCCCATGGATACACTGAAGCTTTCTTT. This codes for CSVGSHGYTEAFF. The whole variable domain, remainder taken from reference TRBV29-1 and TRBJ1-1, is SAVISQKPSRDICQRGTSLTIQCQVDSQVTMMFWYRQQPGQSLTLIATANQGSEATYESGFVIDKFPISRPNLTFSTLTVSNMSPEDSSIYLCSVGSHGYTEAFFGQGTRLTVV.

Note on this clonotype: The junction departs from germline at one end; a sequencing error may be responsible. The chain has TRBV11-2 and TRBJ1-4; the match to TRBD1 covers 7 bases. The CDR3 runs to 15 residues. Germline loops: CDR1 SGHAT, CDR2 FQNNGV. The CDR3 region has the DNA TGTGTCAGCAGCACCCGACAGGGAACTAATGAGAAACTGTTTTTT. Its protein is CVSSTRQGTNEKLFF. Supplemented by reference TRBV11-2 and TRBJ1-4, the full variable domain reads EAGVAQSPRYKIIEKRQSVAFWCNPISGHATLYWYQQILGQGPKLLIQFQNNGVVDDSQLPKDRFSAERLKGVDSTLKIQPAKLEDSAVYLCVSSTRQGTNEKLFFGSGTQLSVL.

For this clonotype: An end of the junction does not agree with germline; a read error may underlie this. The chain recombines TRBV5-6 with TRBJ2-1; 8 nucleotides line up with TRBD1. The CDR3 is made up of 16 amino acids. Germline loops: CDR1 SGHDT, CDR2 YYEEEE. CDR3 protein: CASSPVRDRINNEKFF. CDR3 nucleotide sequence: TGTGCCAGCAGCCCGGTACGGGACAGGATTAACAATGAGAAGTTCTTC.

A remark on this clonotype: The junction shows a germline mismatch at one end, possibly a read error. The CDR3 DNA follows: TGTTCCAGTAGCTTAGGACAGGGGTCTGATCCGTTCTTC. This sequence encodes CSSSLGQGSDPFF. The chain joins TRBV11-2 to TRBJ2-1; TRBD1 agrees at 9 bases. The length of the CDR3 is 13 residues. CDR1 and CDR2 from the germline V gene are SGHAT and FQNNGV.

In regard to this clonotype: A much larger clone lies a single base off, so this may be a read error. The chain has TRBV28 and TRBJ2-7; possible D gene TRBD2, 6 bases. The CDR3 has 15 amino acids. Germline-derived CDR1 and CDR2 are MDHEN and SYDVKM. V lost 5 bases and J 6 bases, leaving 20 bases between the germline ends. The CDR3 region is CASSRSRSGTSEQYF. The CDR3 region has the DNA TGTGCCAGCAGTCGTAGCAGGAGTGGGACTTCCGAGCAGTACTTC.

This clonotype was picked up a small number of times. DNA of the CDR3: TGTGCCAGCAGTTTGCGAGGCCTTGAAGAGACCCAGTACTTC. It translates to CASSLRGLEETQYF. J is TRBJ2-5 and V is TRBV28; no clear D. The V gene lost 3 bases and the J gene lost 3 bases, with 11 bases spanning the gap. Germline CDR1 is MDHEN and CDR2 is SYDVKM. The CDR3 extends over 14 amino acids. Using reference TRBV28 and TRBJ2-5 for the parts outside the CDR3, the full variable domain is DVKVTQSSRYLVKRTGEKVFLECVQDMDHENMFWYRQDPGLGLRLIYFSYDVKMKEKGDIPEGYSVSREKKERFSLILESASTNQTSMYLCASSLRGLEETQYFGPGTRLLVL.

V usage is TRBV5-4 and J usage is TRBJ1-1; possibly TRBD1 for D (6 bases). The germline V gene has CDR1 SGHNT and CDR2 YYREEE (reference sequence). Trimming shortened V by 4 bases and J by 1 base, and 17 bases separated the two germline ends. The CDR3 sequence is 16 residues long. The CDR3 DNA is TGTGCCAGCAGCCGCCCCGGGGGGCTGGGGAACACTGAAGCTTTCTTT. Amino acids: CASSRPGGLGNTEAFF.

This chain joins TRBV13 and TRBJ2-7; D is uncertain. Germline loops: CDR1 PRHDT, CDR2 FYEKMQ (reference sequence). CDR3 length: 15 amino acids. Trimming took 0 bases from V and 0 from J, leaving 9 bases between them. The chain's CDR3 is CASSLGGISSYEQYF. CDR3 in DNA: TGTGCCAGCAGCTTAGGCGGTATTAGCTCCTACGAGCAGTACTTC.

Remarks on this clonotype: At one boundary the junction diverges from the germline segment, which might be a read error. In nucleotides, the CDR3 is TGTGCAAGCAGCAACATGGAGTTAGGATCAGATACGCAGTATTTT. The encoded protein is CASSNMELGSDTQYF. The V call is TRBV6-5, the J call TRBJ2-3, with D uncertain. The germline CDR1 and CDR2 sequences are MNHEY and SVGAGI. The CDR3 length is 15 residues.

To note about this clonotype: A much larger clone differs from this one at a single base, so this may be a read error. This CDR3 is CASRGSGRGDTQYF. The CDR3, as DNA: TGTGCCAGCCGAGGGTCGGGACGGGGAGATACGCAGTATTTT. The chain links TRBV6-5 to TRBJ2-3; D may be TRBD1 or TRBD2 (5 bases each). CDR1 is MNHEY and CDR2 is SVGAGI in the germline V gene. Deletions cut 8 bases from V and 5 bases from J, with 17 bases between. The CDR3 consists of 14 residues.

The V call is TRBV5-4, the J call TRBJ2-3; weak D call: TRBD2 (5 bases). The V and J ends lost 4 bases and 6 bases respectively, with 24 bases between them. The CDR3 covers 17 residues. Germline CDR1 SGHNT, CDR2 YYREEE (reference sequence). The CDR3 region is CASSPKSVSGRVDTQYF. CDR3 nucleotide sequence: TGTGCCAGCAGCCCTAAGTCAGTAAGCGGAAGAGTGGATACGCAGTATTTT.

The gene calls are TRBV15 and TRBJ1-5, with 7 bases fitting TRBD1. This CDR3 contains 15 residues. The germline V gene encodes CDR1 LNHNV and CDR2 YYDKDF (reference sequence). Trimming took 1 base from V and 4 from J; bases not matched to a gene: 4. Written as DNA, the CDR3 is TGTGCCACCAGCAGAGCAGGGGGTAAGAATCAGCCCCAGCATTTT. Translated: CATSRAGGKNQPQHF.

The chain couples TRBV28 to TRBJ1-6, with D unresolved. The CDR3 totals 18 residues. The germline V and J ends were trimmed by 6 bases and 2 bases, with 20 bases remaining between them. Germline CDR1 is MDHEN and CDR2 is SYDVKM. CDR3 protein: CASSFSPGEATYNSPLHF. CDR3 bases: TGTGCCAGCAGCTTCTCACCCGGGGAGGCGACCTATAATTCACCCCTCCACTTT.

This clonotype was found many times. J is TRBJ2-1 and V is TRBV5-5, with D perhaps matching TRBD1 or TRBD2 (5 bases each). The CDR3 is 12 residues long. Germline V gene data show CDR1 as SGHKS and CDR2 as YYEKEE (reference sequence). V shed 1 base and J shed 10 bases, with 9 bases lying between them. CDR3: CASSLPGPEQFF. The CDR3 DNA is TGTGCCAGCAGCTTGCCGGGGCCGGAGCAGTTCTTC. Based on the CDR3 plus reference TRBV5-5 and TRBJ2-1, the full variable domain is DAGVTQSPTHLIKTRGQQVTLRCSPISGHKSVSWYQQVLGQGPQFIFQYYEKEERGRGNFPDRFSARQFPNYSSELNVNALLLGDSALYLCASSLPGPEQFFGPGTRLTVL.

The chain carries TRBV5-5 and TRBJ2-7; 10 nucleotides agree with TRBD1. Germline CDR1 reads SGHKS; CDR2 reads YYEKEE (reference sequence). After removal of 0 bases from V and 3 bases from J, the junction contained 3 bases not matched to a gene. This CDR3 region has 15 residues. The CDR3: CASSLVTGGVYEQYF. Here the CDR3 DNA reads TGTGCCAGCAGCTTGGTGACAGGGGGCGTCTACGAGCAGTACTTC.

This clonotype occurred once. The conserved phenylalanine or tryptophan normally closing the CDR3 is absent here, so this likely arose from a read error. The DNA is omitted, as the CDR3 cannot be located on it reliably, and the CDR3 follows TCRdb's listing. The chain recombines TRBV10-3 with TRBJ2-7; the table's D call, TRBD1, was not checked against the DNA. Looked up from germline, CDR1 is ENHRY and CDR2 is SYGVKD. The CDR3 length equals 17 residues, ends included. CDR3: CAISEGFGPGRGYEQYL.

As regards this clonotype: A junction boundary mismatches the germline segment, possibly from a read error. The chain joins TRBV6-2 or TRBV6-3 to TRBJ1-5; possible D gene TRBD1, 5 bases. Germline CDR1 and CDR2: MNHEY and SVGEGT. The CDR3 contains 15 residues. The CDR3 nucleotides are TGTGCCAGCAGTTCCAGGATAGGGGTCAATCGGCCCCAGCATTTT. Protein product: CASSSRIGVNRPQHF.

This clonotype was counted at least ten times. The gene calls are TRBV10-3 and TRBJ2-1, with D perhaps matching TRBD1 (5 bases). Germline CDR1 is ENHRY and CDR2 is SYGVKD. The length of the CDR3 is 13 residues. Between the trimmed V and J ends, which lost 8 bases and 4 bases, there was a span of 12 bases. CDR3 residues: CAIRQPPYNEQFF. The DNA for the CDR3 is TGTGCCATCCGACAGCCCCCTTACAATGAGCAGTTCTTC.